This is a list of T cell receptor beta chains from one sample in a study of blood T cell repertoires in COVID-19. TCRdb's copy holds only in-frame clones and misses some; the assay was immunoSEQ multiplex PCR. The sample carries about 160,000 clones, 85% recorded once. Sequenced: peripheral blood. These receptors were taken from a human donor with acute or convalescent COVID-19. The donor label of this sample is uncertain. The CDR3 runs from the conserved cysteine through the conserved F or W. The D gene is left open where the match is weak. Some rows mark clone size as missing; the rest say once, few, many or name a class of expanded clone.

D,size,V,J,DNA,CDR3
TRBD2,NA,TRBV5-1,TRBJ2-3,TGCGCCAGCACCCGGGGGGGGACTGGCACAGATACGCAGTATTTT,CASTRGGTGTDTQYF
TRBD1,NA,TRBV5-1,TRBJ2-1,TGCGCCAGCACCCGACGGGGACAGGGATACAATGAGCAGTTCTTC,CASTRRGQGYNEQFF
NA,NA,TRBV11-2,TRBJ2-1,TGTGCCAGCAGCTTAGGTGCCGACAGCTACAATGAGCAGTTCTTC,CASSLGADSYNEQFF
NA,NA,TRBV12-3/TRBV12-4,TRBJ2-4,TGTGCCAGCAGCTCCGGGAACAAAAACATTCAGTACTTC,CASSSGNKNIQYF
TRBD1,few,TRBV14,TRBJ1-6,TGTGCCAGCAGCTGGGGACAGCTTTCACCCCTCCACTTT,CASSWGQLSPLHF
TRBD1,NA,TRBV7-2,TRBJ1-4,TGTGCCAGCAGCTCCCGGGACAGGGTGGGAAAACTGTTTTTT,CASSSRDRVGKLFF
NA,NA,TRBV11-3,TRBJ1-4,TGTGCCAGCAGCCCCAATCAGGGTTCCAATGAAAAACTGTTTTTT,CASSPNQGSNEKLFF
NA,NA,TRBV19,TRBJ1-2,TGTGCCAGTAGTATAGGGCAGGGGACATATGGCTACACCTTC,CASSIGQGTYGYTF
NA,once,TRBV28,TRBJ1-2,TGTGCCAGCAGGGTAACAGGGGGCTACACCTTC,CASRVTGGYTF
TRBD2,NA,TRBV5-1,TRBJ2-5,TGCGCCAGCAGCTTGGATGCGGGGCGGGGGTCCCAGTACTTC,CASSLDAGRGSQYF
NA,NA,TRBV6-2/TRBV6-3,TRBJ2-7,TGTGCCAGCAGTCAGGGTCCCGGACCCTACGAGCAGTACTTC,CASSQGPGPYEQYF
NA,NA,TRBV28,TRBJ2-3,TGTGCCAGCAGTCCTTCCTATTCCCAGGTTCAAAGCACAGATACGCAGTATTTT,CASSPSYSQVQSTDTQYF
TRBD2,NA,TRBV7-3,TRBJ2-3,TGTGCCAGCAGCCCAGGGGGAGGACTAGCGGGGGGACCCACAGATACGCAGTATTTT,CASSPGGGLAGGPTDTQYF
NA,NA,TRBV21-1,TRBJ1-3,TGTGCCAGCAGCAAGAGGCGGGACAGTGGGTCTGGAAACACCATATATTTT,CASSKRRDSGSGNTIYF
TRBD1,once,TRBV18,TRBJ1-1,TGTGCCAGCTCACGAGACAGGGAGACTGAAGCTTTCTTT,CASSRDRETEAFF
NA,NA,TRBV6-5,TRBJ2-3,TGTGCCAGCAGTTATAGTCAGGGGCCGGCCACAGATACGCAGTATTTT,CASSYSQGPATDTQYF
NA,NA,TRBV24-1,TRBJ1-2,TGTGCCACCAGTGATGAAGGCGGGACTAACTATGGCTACACCTTC,CATSDEGGTNYGYTF
NA,NA,TRBV19,TRBJ2-6,TGTGCCAGTAGTATTCCGGGAGCGGCCTCTGGGGCCAACGTCCTGACTTTC,CASSIPGAASGANVLTF
NA,NA,TRBV12-3/TRBV12-4,TRBJ2-1,TGTGCCAGCAGTTCGTCGACAGGTGGTGAGCAGTTCTTC,CASSSSTGGEQFF
TRBD1,NA,TRBV7-8,TRBJ1-6,TGTGCCAGCAGCTTGGGACAGGGGGCAAGGGATTCACCCCTCCACTTT,CASSLGQGARDSPLHF
TRBD1,NA,TRBV5-1,TRBJ2-1,TGCGCCAGCACCCCGGGACAGGGATCCTACAATGAGCAGTTCTTC,CASTPGQGSYNEQFF
NA,NA,TRBV27,TRBJ1-1,TGTGCCAGCACCTCTCGGGGGGGGTGGACTGAAGCTTTCTTT,CASTSRGGWTEAFF
NA,NA,TRBV7-2,TRBJ1-5,TGTGCCAGCAGCGCGAGCTTACAGGGTTCGCACCTCATCAATCAGCCCCAGCATTTT,CASSASLQGSHLINQPQHF
NA,NA,TRBV6-5,TRBJ2-5,TGTGCCAGCAGTTTATCCGGGGGGCGCGAGACCCAGTACTTC,CASSLSGGRETQYF
TRBD1,few,TRBV2,TRBJ1-4,TGTGCCAGCAGTGTCGGGAGGGGGCCTAATGAAAAACTGTTTTTT,CASSVGRGPNEKLFF
TRBD2,NA,TRBV9,TRBJ2-1,TGTGCCAGCAGCCCCCGTCCCAGCGGGGGGGGCAATGAGCAGTTCTTC,CASSPRPSGGGNEQFF
NA,once,TRBV27,TRBJ1-5,TGTGCCAGCAGTTCTTGGGCTTCGCCTACGGCAGGCAATCAGCCCCAGCATTTT,CASSSWASPTAGNQPQHF
NA,once,TRBV10-1,TRBJ1-2,TGCGCCAGCAGTGATAACAGAAACTATGGCTACACCTTC,CASSDNRNYGYTF